These 27 T cell receptor beta chains came from one sample sequenced in a study of blood T cell repertoires in COVID-19. Profiled with immunoSEQ multiplex PCR; TCRdb holds only in-frame clones, not every one. The data show 120,000 or so clones, about 83% seen once. Sequencing input: peripheral blood. The receptors come from an older man with acute or convalescent COVID-19.

This chain connects TRBV5-8 to TRBJ2-2; 8 bases agree with TRBD2. V was pared by 0 bases and J by 6 bases, with 10 bases of the junction left unmatched. Germline CDR1 reads SGHTS; CDR2 reads YDEGEE. The CDR3 totals 17 residues. The CDR3 is CASSLAGGSGSSGELFF. The CDR3 coding sequence is TGTGCCAGCAGCTTGGCCGGGGGGAGCGGGAGTTCCGGGGAGCTGTTTTTT.

The J gene is TRBJ2-7, the V gene TRBV5-4; 10 nucleotides line up with TRBD1. V shed 5 bases and J 4 bases; nucleotides not matched to a gene: 6. The germline CDR1 and CDR2 sequences are SGHNT and YYREEE (reference sequence). CDR3 length: 14 amino acids. The CDR3 DNA is TGTGCCAGCAGGGCGACAGGGGGCAAGTACGAGCAGTACTTC. This encodes CASRATGGKYEQYF.

V is TRBV19 and J is TRBJ1-5; TRBD1 agrees at 10 bases. Germline CDR1 reads LNHDA; CDR2 reads SQIVND (reference sequence). After removal of 5 bases from V and 4 bases from J, the junction contained 8 bases not matched to a gene. The CDR3 runs 16 residues. The CDR3 is CASSLRDRGWNQPQHF. The CDR3 DNA reads as TGTGCCAGTAGTTTAAGGGACAGGGGATGGAATCAGCCCCAGCATTTT.

This chain uses TRBV11-1 with TRBJ2-1, with a possible D match to TRBD1 (5 bases). The CDR3 is made up of 12 amino acids. The germline V gene has CDR1 SGHAT and CDR2 FQDESV (reference sequence). V shed 5 bases and J shed 10 bases, with 12 bases lying between them. As DNA, the CDR3 is TGTGCCAGCAGCCCCCGACAGACCGAGCAGTTCTTC. Residues: CASSPRQTEQFF.

The V and J genes are TRBV30 and TRBJ2-7, with D unresolved. V was shortened by 0 bases and J by 7 bases, with 7 bases between the two germline ends. The germline gives CDR1 GTSNPN, CDR2 SVGIG (reference sequence). This CDR3 is 11 amino acids long. DNA of the CDR3: TGTGCCTGGAGTGTTTTCAGAGAGCAGTACTTC. It encodes CAWSVFREQYF. Together with reference TRBV30 and TRBJ2-7, the CDR3 gives the full variable domain: SQTIHQWPATLVQPVGSPLSLECTVEGTSNPNLYWYRQAAGRGLQLLFYSVGIGQISSEVPQNLSASRPQDRQFILSSKKLLLSDSGFYLCAWSVFREQYFGPGTRLTVT.

This clone was observed a handful of times. The V and J genes are TRBV7-3 and TRBJ1-1; perhaps TRBD1 as D (5 bases). Germline V gene lookup returns CDR1 SGHTA and CDR2 FQGTGA. Trimming left V 1 base short and J 9 bases short, with 15 bases between. This CDR3 is built from 14 residues. CDR3 sequence reads: CASSLNGQGTQAFF. As DNA, the CDR3 is TGTGCCAGCAGCTTAAACGGGCAGGGAACCCAAGCTTTCTTT. The full variable domain, with the rest looked up from reference TRBV7-3 and TRBJ1-1, is GAGVSQTPSNKVTEKGKYVELRCDPISGHTALYWYRQSLGQGPEFLIYFQGTGAADDSGLPNDRFFAVRPEGSVSTLKIQRTERGDSAVYLCASSLNGQGTQAFFGQGTRLTVV.

V is TRBV2 and J is TRBJ2-2; the D gene is possibly TRBD2 (7 bases). Germline V gene lookup returns CDR1 SNHLY and CDR2 FYNNEI. The ends were cut back, 5 bases at V and 1 base at J, with 14 bases in the middle. This CDR3 contains 16 residues. Written as DNA, the CDR3 is TGTGCCAGCAGTTTCGGACAGCGGGGGAACACCGGGGAGCTGTTTTTT. This gives the protein CASSFGQRGNTGELFF.

This clone was seen once. This chain links TRBV9 with TRBJ2-3, with 15 bases that match TRBD2. With V trimmed by 3 bases and J by 0 bases, 5 bases remained unmatched. The CDR3 covers 18 residues. The germline V gene encodes CDR1 SGDLS and CDR2 YYNGEE. The CDR3 sequence is CASSAGLAGGPSTDTQYF. The CDR3 DNA sequence: TGTGCCAGCAGCGCAGGACTAGCGGGAGGGCCGAGCACAGATACGCAGTATTTT.

This clone appeared a few times. The chain combines TRBV7-9 with TRBJ1-1; 8 nucleotides line up with TRBD1. Trimming removed 11 bases from V and 5 bases from J; junction bases left unmatched: 7. This CDR3 contains 12 residues. Germline CDR1 SEHNR, CDR2 FQNEAQ (reference sequence). The chain's CDR3 is CAVDRGQTEAFF. The CDR3 bases are TGTGCCGTCGACAGGGGTCAAACTGAAGCTTTCTTT.

The chain uses TRBV4-2 and TRBJ2-1, with D maybe TRBD2 (6 bases). This CDR3 is built from 16 residues. V lost 4 bases and J lost 6, with 19 bases in between. The germline V gene encodes CDR1 LGHNA and CDR2 YNFKEQ. In nucleotides, the CDR3 is TGTGCCAGCAGCCGAACCGAGCGCGGGACGGTCAATGAGCAGTTCTTC. This encodes CASSRTERGTVNEQFF.

The chain carries TRBV19 and TRBJ1-2; D gene uncertain. Between the trimmed V and J ends, which lost 5 bases and 5 bases, there was a span of 15 bases. The CDR3 length is 14 residues. Germline CDR1 and CDR2: LNHDA and SQIVND (reference sequence). The CDR3 loop is CASSQLVNSYGYTF. The CDR3 coding sequence is TGTGCCAGTAGTCAACTCGTTAACTCATATGGCTACACCTTC.

The chain has TRBV18 and TRBJ1-2, with D tentatively TRBD1 (6 bases). Between the trimmed V and J ends, which lost 6 bases and 4 bases, there was a span of 15 bases. The CDR3 sequence is 14 residues long. Germline lookup yields CDR1 KGHSH and CDR2 LQKENI. The CDR3 nucleotides are TGTGCCAGCTCCCCCGCAGGGGCAGGCTATGGCTACACCTTC. This codes for CASSPAGAGYGYTF.

The chain carries TRBV6-5 and TRBJ1-5, with a possible D match to TRBD1 (5 bases). This CDR3 contains 13 residues. The V end was cut by 4 bases, the J end by 7 bases, with 11 bases between. The germline CDR1 and CDR2 sequences are MNHEY and SVGAGI. The CDR3 sequence: CASSLQAGQPQHF. In DNA form, the CDR3 reads TGTGCCAGCAGTTTACAGGCAGGACAGCCCCAGCATTTT.

The chain employs TRBV2 and TRBJ2-7; 7 bases agree with TRBD1. The CDR3 covers 13 residues. The germline CDR1 and CDR2 sequences are SNHLY and FYNNEI. The ends lost 6 bases at V and 3 bases at J; junction bases unmatched: 5. The CDR3 DNA sequence: TGTGCCAGCAGCGATGCAGGGGGCTACGAGCAGTACTTC. It codes for CASSDAGGYEQYF.

The V gene is TRBV5-1, the J gene TRBJ2-7; no clear D gene. CDR3 size: 12 residues. V was shortened by 1 base and J by 6 bases, with 8 bases between the two germline ends. The germline V gene has CDR1 SGHRS and CDR2 YFSETQ. This CDR3 reads CASSLPGPEQYF. Here the CDR3 DNA reads TGCGCCAGCAGCTTGCCTGGCCCCGAGCAGTACTTC.

This chain links TRBV19 with TRBJ2-7; 7 nucleotides agree with TRBD1. J lost 3 bases, V lost 8 bases, and 7 bases had no gene match. The germline V gene encodes CDR1 LNHDA and CDR2 SQIVND (reference sequence). The CDR3 is 13 residues long. The CDR3 loop is CASGIDRDYEQYF. The CDR3 nucleotides read TGTGCCAGTGGAATCGACAGGGACTACGAGCAGTACTTC. The full variable domain, completed using reference TRBV19 and TRBJ2-7, is DGGITQSPKYLFRKEGQNVTLSCEQNLNHDAMYWYRQDPGQGLRLIYYSQIVNDFQKGDIAEGYSVSREKKESFPLTVTSAQKNPTAFYLCASGIDRDYEQYFGPGTRLTVT.

The chain employs TRBV19 and TRBJ2-7; no clear D gene. The CDR3 is 13 residues long. Trimming shortened V by 6 bases and J by 4 bases, and 13 bases separated the two germline ends. Germline V CDR1 and CDR2: LNHDA, SQIVND (reference sequence). CDR3 region: CASSLEVDYEQYF. CDR3 bases: TGTGCCAGTAGCCTCGAGGTGGATTACGAGCAGTACTTC.

The J gene is TRBJ1-1, the V gene TRBV4-2, with TRBD1 matching 7 bases. V lost 3 bases to trimming and J lost 7 bases; unmatched junction nucleotides: 8. The germline gives CDR1 LGHNA, CDR2 YNFKEQ. This CDR3 contains 14 residues. The CDR3 nucleotides read TGTGCCAGCAGCCAGCCCGGACAGGAAATTGAAGCTTTCTTT. It translates to CASSQPGQEIEAFF.

The sample holds one count of this clone. This sequence joins TRBV6-5 and TRBJ2-7, with D maybe TRBD1 (5 bases). Trimming removed 2 bases at V and 0 bases at J, with 8 bases between. Germline V gives CDR1 MNHEY, CDR2 SVGAGI. The CDR3 runs 14 residues. As DNA, the CDR3 is TGTGCCAGCAGTTACACGACAGCCTCCTACGAGCAGTACTTC. It yields the protein CASSYTTASYEQYF.

The chain has TRBV7-2 and TRBJ2-5, with TRBD1 matching 12 bases. Germline values: CDR1 SGHTA, CDR2 FQGNSA. The trim removed 4 bases at V and 3 bases at J, leaving 3 bases unmatched. This CDR3 contains 15 residues. The CDR3 DNA reads as TGTGCCAGCAGCTGGGACAGGGGGCGCGAAGAGACCCAGTACTTC. Translating gives CASSWDRGREETQYF.

The chain has TRBV19 and TRBJ2-2, with D maybe TRBD1 (6 bases). This CDR3 has 14 amino acids. Germline V gene sequence: CDR1 LNHDA, CDR2 SQIVND (reference sequence). V was shortened by 3 bases and J by 6 bases, with 11 bases between the two germline ends. CDR3 sequence reads: CASSIITGSGELFF. In DNA, the CDR3 is TGTGCCAGTAGTATCATCACAGGGTCCGGGGAGCTGTTTTTT.

V and J are TRBV7-8 and TRBJ1-5; perhaps TRBD1 as D (6 bases). This CDR3 comprises 13 residues. Trimming pared 5 bases from V and 7 bases from J, leaving 12 bases between. Germline V CDR1 and CDR2: SGHVS, FQNEAQ. Written as DNA, the CDR3 is TGTGCCAGCAGCGCGACAGGTTCCCAGCCCCAGCATTTT. Its translation is CASSATGSQPQHF.

This clone was seen a few times. The CDR3 DNA sequence: TGTGCCAGCAGTTACGGGGGTTCACCCCTCCACTTT. Translation: CASSYGGSPLHF. This chain connects TRBV27 to TRBJ1-6; perhaps TRBD1 as D (5 bases). The V end lost 4 bases, the J end lost 9 bases, and 7 bases lay between the germline ends. The CDR3 consists of 12 residues. CDR1 is MNHEY, CDR2 SMNVEV, per germline (reference sequence).

V is TRBV7-2 and J is TRBJ2-4; D perhaps matches TRBD2 (6 bases). This CDR3 is 14 amino acids long. The germline V gene has CDR1 SGHTA and CDR2 FQGNSA. Trimming removed 4 bases from V and 7 bases from J, with 14 bases in between. CDR3: CASSSGSDPNIQYF. DNA for the CDR3: TGTGCCAGCAGCTCCGGGAGCGACCCCAACATTCAGTACTTC.

The chain recombines TRBV7-2 with TRBJ1-5; D is unresolved. Germline assignment: CDR1 SGHTA and CDR2 FQGNSA. The CDR3 is 15 residues long. The germline V and J ends were trimmed by 5 bases and 4 bases, with 15 bases remaining between them. CDR3 bases: TGTGCCAGCAGCCCAGCCCCTGTGAGGAATCAGCCCCAGCATTTT. Translated, it gives CASSPAPVRNQPQHF.

This rearrangement joins TRBV4-2 to TRBJ2-2, with 7 positions matching TRBD2. After removal of 4 bases from V and 6 bases from J, the junction contained 5 bases not matched to a gene. This CDR3 region has 14 residues. Germline CDR1 reads LGHNA; CDR2 reads YNFKEQ. CDR3 nucleotide sequence: TGTGCCAGCAGCCTACCTACTAGCGCCGGGGAGCTGTTTTTT. It yields the protein CASSLPTSAGELFF.

The chain carries TRBV28 and TRBJ1-5; D is uncertain. The CDR3 has 14 residues. The ends were cut back, 3 bases at V and 3 bases at J, with 9 bases in the middle. Looked up from germline, CDR1 is MDHEN and CDR2 is SYDVKM. The CDR3 region is CASSFFELNQPQHF. The CDR3 nucleotides are TGTGCCAGCAGTTTCTTCGAACTCAATCAGCCCCAGCATTTT. The full variable domain, completed using reference TRBV28 and TRBJ1-5, is DVKVTQSSRYLVKRTGEKVFLECVQDMDHENMFWYRQDPGLGLRLIYFSYDVKMKEKGDIPEGYSVSREKKERFSLILESASTNQTSMYLCASSFFELNQPQHFGDGTRLSIL.